This record covers a single T cell receptor (beta chain). Its antigen is still unknown. TCRdb's copy holds only in-frame clones and misses some; the assay was immunoSEQ multiplex PCR. Of 200,000 or so clones listed, approximately 80% were seen once; the top ten hold roughly an eighth. This sample was taken from a study of cytomegalovirus exposure and HLA in healthy donors. This CDR3 is 13 amino acids long. Trimming cost V 3 bases and J 8 bases; bases outside gene matches: 7. Germline V gene lookup returns CDR1 SQVTM and CDR2 ANQGSEA. Overall study findings and caveats: Cytomegalovirus-associated status was assigned to fewer than 200 TCR beta chains.

The chain couples TRBV29-1 to TRBJ1-2, with 9 positions matching TRBD1. The sample consisted of PBMCs. The TCR originated in a woman between 25 and 40 years old in good health and CMV-seropositive. CDR3 amino acids: CSVEDGDRAGYTF. DNA for the CDR3: TGCAGCGTTGAGGATGGGGACAGGGCCGGCTACACCTTC.